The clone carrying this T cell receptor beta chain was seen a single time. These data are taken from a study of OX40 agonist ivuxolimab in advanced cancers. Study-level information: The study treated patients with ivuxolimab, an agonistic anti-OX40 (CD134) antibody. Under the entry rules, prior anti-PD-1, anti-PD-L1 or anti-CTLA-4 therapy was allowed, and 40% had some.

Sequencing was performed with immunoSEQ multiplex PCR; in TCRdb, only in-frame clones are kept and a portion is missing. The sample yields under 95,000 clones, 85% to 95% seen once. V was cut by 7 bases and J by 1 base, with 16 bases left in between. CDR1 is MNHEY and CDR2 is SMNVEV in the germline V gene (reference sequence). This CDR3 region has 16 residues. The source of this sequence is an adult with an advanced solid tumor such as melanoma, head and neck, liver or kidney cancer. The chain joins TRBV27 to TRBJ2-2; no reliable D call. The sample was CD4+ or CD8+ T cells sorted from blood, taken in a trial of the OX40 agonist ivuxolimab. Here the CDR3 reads CASTFLGRLNTGELFF. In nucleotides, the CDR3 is TGTGCCAGCACTTTCCTCGGACGGTTGAACACCGGGGAGCTGTTTTTT.